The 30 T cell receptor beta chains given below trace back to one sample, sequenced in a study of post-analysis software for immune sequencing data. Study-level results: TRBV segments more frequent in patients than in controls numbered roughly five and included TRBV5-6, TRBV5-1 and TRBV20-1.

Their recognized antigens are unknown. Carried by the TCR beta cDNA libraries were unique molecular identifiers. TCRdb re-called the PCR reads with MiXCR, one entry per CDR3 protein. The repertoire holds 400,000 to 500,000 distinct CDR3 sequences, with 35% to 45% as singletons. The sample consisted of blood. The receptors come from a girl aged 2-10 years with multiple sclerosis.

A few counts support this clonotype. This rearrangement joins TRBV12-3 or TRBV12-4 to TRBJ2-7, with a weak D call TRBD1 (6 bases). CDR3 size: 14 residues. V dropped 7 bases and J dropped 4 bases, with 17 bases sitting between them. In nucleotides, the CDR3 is TGTGCCAGCAACGACGGTATACAGGGATACGAGCAGTACTTC. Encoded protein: CASNDGIQGYEQYF.

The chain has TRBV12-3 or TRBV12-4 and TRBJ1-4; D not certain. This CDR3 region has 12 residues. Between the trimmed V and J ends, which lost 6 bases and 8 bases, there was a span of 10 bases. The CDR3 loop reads CASRQVREKLFF. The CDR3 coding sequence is TGTGCCAGCAGGCAGGTGCGCGAAAAACTGTTTTTT.

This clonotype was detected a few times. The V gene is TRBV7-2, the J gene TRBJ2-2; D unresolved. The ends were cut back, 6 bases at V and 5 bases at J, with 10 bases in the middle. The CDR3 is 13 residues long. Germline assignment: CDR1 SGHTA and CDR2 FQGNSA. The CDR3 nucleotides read TGTGCCAGCAGACCGACGGGTACCGGGGAGCTGTTTTTT. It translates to CASRPTGTGELFF.

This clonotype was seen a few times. In DNA, the CDR3 is TGCGCCAGCAGCTCAACAGGGACATCCTACGAGCAGTACTTC. It codes for CASSSTGTSYEQYF. This chain joins TRBV5-1 and TRBJ2-4, with a weak D call TRBD1 (6 bases). Near its end, the DNA agrees better with TRBJ2-7, so the J call may be wrong. The germline V gene encodes CDR1 SGHRS and CDR2 YFSETQ. The CDR3 contains 14 residues.

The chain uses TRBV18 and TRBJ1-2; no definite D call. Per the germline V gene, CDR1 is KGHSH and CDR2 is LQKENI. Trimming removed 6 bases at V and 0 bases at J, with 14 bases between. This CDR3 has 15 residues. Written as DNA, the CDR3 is TGTGCCAGCTCCTCAGACACACAGCCTAACTATGGCTACACCTTC. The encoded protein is CASSSDTQPNYGYTF.

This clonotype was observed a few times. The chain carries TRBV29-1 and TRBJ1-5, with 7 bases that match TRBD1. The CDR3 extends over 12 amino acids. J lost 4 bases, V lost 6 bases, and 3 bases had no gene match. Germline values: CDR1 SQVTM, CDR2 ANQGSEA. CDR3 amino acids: CSVQGVNQPQHF. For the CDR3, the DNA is TGCAGCGTGCAGGGGGTTAATCAGCCCCAGCATTTT.

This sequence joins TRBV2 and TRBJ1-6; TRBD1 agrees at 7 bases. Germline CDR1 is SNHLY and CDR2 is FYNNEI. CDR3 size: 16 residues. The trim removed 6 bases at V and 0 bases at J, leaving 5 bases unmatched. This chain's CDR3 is CASRGGSSSYNSPLHF. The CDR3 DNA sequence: TGTGCCAGCAGAGGGGGCAGCAGCTCCTATAATTCACCCCTCCACTTT.

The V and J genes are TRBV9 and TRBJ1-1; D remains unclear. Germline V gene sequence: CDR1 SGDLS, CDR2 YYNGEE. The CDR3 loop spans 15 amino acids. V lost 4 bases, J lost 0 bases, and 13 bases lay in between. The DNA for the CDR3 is TGTGCCAGCAGCCCTCAACTACTACTGAACACTGAAGCTTTCTTT. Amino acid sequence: CASSPQLLLNTEAFF. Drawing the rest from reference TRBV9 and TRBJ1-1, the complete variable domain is DSGVTQTPKHLITATGQRVTLRCSPRSGDLSVYWYQQSLDQGLQFLIQYYNGEERAKGNILERFSAQQFPDLHSELNLSSLELGDSALYFCASSPQLLLNTEAFFGQGTRLTVV.

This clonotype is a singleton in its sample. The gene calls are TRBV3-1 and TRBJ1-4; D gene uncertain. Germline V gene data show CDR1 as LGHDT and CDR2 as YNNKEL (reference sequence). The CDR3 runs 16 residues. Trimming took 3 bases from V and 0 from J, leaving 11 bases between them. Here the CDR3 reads CASSQYMSSTNEKLFF. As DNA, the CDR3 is TGTGCCAGCAGCCAGTATATGAGTTCAACTAATGAAAAACTGTTTTTT. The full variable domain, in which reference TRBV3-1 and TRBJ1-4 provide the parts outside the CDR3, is DTAVSQTPKYLVTQMGNDKSIKCEQNLGHDTMYWYKQDSKKFLKIMFSYNNKELIINETVPNRFSPKSPDKAHLNLHINSLELGDSAVYFCASSQYMSSTNEKLFFGSGTQLSVL.

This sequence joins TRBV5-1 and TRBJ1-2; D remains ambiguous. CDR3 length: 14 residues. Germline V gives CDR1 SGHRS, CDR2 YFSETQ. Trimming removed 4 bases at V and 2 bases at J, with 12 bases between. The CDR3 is CASSKGFRNYGYTF. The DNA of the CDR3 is TGCGCCAGCAGCAAAGGGTTTCGAAACTATGGCTACACCTTC.

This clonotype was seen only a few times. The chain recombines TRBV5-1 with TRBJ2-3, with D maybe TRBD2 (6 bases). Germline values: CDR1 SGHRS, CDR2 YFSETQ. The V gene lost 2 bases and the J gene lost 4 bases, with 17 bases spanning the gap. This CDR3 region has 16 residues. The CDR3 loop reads CASSFSEGFRADTQYF. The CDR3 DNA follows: TGCGCCAGCAGCTTTTCGGAGGGGTTCCGCGCAGATACGCAGTATTTT.

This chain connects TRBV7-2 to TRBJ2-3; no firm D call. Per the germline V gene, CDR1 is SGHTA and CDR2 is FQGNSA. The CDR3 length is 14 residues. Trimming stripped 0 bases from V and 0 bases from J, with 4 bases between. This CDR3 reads CASSLALSTDTQYF. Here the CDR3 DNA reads TGTGCCAGCAGCTTAGCGTTAAGCACAGATACGCAGTATTTT.

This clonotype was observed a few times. The CDR3 DNA is TGTGCCAGCAGTTATGCCCAGGGGGAGGGGCAAGAGACCCAGTACTTC. Its translation is CASSYAQGEGQETQYF. This chain uses TRBV6-5 with TRBJ2-5, with D perhaps being TRBD1 or TRBD2 (7 bases each). Looked up from germline, CDR1 is MNHEY and CDR2 is SVGAGI. The CDR3 runs to 16 residues. V lost 3 bases and J 2 bases, leaving 16 bases between the germline ends.

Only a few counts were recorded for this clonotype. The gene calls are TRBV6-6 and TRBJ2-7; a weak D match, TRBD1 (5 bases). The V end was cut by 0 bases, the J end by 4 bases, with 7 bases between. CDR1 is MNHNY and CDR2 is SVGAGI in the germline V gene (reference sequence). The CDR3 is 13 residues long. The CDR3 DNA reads TGTGCCAGCAGTTACTCGAAGGGGTACGAGCAGTACTTC. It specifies CASSYSKGYEQYF.

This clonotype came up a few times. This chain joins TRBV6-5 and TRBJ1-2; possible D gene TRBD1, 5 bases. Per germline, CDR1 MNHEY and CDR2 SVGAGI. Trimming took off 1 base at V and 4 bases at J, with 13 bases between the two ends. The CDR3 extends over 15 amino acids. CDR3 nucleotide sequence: TGTGCCAGCAGTTACTTTGGGGGGAATAGCTATGGCTACACCTTC. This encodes CASSYFGGNSYGYTF.

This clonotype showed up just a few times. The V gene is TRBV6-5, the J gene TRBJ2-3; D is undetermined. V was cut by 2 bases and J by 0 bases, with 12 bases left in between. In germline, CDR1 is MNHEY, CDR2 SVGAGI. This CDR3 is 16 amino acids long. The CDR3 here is CASSYHPVSSTDTQYF. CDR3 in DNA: TGTGCCAGCAGTTACCACCCTGTGAGTAGCACAGATACGCAGTATTTT.

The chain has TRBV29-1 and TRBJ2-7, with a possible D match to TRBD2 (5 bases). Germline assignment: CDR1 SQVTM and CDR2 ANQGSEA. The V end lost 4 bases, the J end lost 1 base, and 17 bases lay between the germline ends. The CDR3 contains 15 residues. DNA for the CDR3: TGCAGCGTTGCGCCAACGTACGGGGTATCCTACGAGCAGTACTTC. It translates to CSVAPTYGVSYEQYF.

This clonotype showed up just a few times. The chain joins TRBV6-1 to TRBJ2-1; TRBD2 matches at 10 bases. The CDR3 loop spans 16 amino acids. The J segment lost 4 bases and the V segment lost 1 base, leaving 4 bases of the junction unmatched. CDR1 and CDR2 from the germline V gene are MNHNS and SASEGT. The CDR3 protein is CASSEVAGGIYNEQFF. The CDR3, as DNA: TGTGCCAGCAGTGAAGTAGCGGGGGGAATATACAATGAGCAGTTCTTC.

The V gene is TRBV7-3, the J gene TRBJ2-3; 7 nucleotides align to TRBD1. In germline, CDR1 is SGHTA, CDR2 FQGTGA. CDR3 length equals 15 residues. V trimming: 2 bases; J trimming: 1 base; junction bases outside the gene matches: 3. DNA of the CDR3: TGTGCCAGCAGCTTAGGGACAGCCCGCACAGATACGCAGTATTTT. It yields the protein CASSLGTARTDTQYF.

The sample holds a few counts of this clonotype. The CDR3 DNA sequence: TGTGCCAGCAGCTTAGCAGCTACTGGGGAGACCCAGTACTTC. Translated: CASSLAATGETQYF. The chain uses TRBV7-2 and TRBJ2-5; D gene uncertain. Trimming took off 0 bases at V and 5 bases at J, with 10 bases between the two ends. Germline V gene sequence: CDR1 SGHTA, CDR2 FQGNSA. This CDR3 is 14 amino acids long.

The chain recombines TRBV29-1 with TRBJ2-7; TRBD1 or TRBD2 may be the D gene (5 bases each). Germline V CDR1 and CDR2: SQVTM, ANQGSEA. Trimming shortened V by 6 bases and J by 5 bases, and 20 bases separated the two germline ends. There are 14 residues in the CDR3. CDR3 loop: CSVLRGRGENEQYF. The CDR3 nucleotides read TGCAGCGTCTTAAGGGGTCGAGGGGAGAACGAGCAGTACTTC.

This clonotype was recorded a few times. CDR3 in amino acids: CSAGGRKNIQYF. The CDR3 DNA is TGCAGCGCGGGGGGCAGAAAAAACATTCAGTACTTC. The chain links TRBV29-1 to TRBJ2-4; D might be TRBD2 (7 bases). V gave up 7 bases and J gave up 4 bases, with 11 bases separating them. This CDR3 has 12 amino acids. Germline V gene sequence: CDR1 SQVTM, CDR2 ANQGSEA.

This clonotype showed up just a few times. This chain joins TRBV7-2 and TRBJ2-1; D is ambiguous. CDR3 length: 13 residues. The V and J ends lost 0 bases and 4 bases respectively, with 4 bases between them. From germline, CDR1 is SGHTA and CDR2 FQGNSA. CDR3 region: CASSLANYNEQFF. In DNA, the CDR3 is TGTGCCAGCAGCTTAGCCAATTACAATGAGCAGTTCTTC.

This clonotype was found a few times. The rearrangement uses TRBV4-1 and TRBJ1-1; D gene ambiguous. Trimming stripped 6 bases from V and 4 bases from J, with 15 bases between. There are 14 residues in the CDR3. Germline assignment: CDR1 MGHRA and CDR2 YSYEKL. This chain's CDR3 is CASSHRWLGTEAFF. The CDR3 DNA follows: TGCGCCAGCAGTCACCGATGGCTAGGCACTGAAGCTTTCTTT.

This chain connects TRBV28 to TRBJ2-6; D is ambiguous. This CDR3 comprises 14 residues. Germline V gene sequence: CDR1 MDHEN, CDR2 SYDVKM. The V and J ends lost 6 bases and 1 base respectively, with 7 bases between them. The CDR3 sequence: CASRHPSGANVLTF. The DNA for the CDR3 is TGTGCCAGCAGGCATCCTTCTGGGGCCAACGTCCTGACTTTC.

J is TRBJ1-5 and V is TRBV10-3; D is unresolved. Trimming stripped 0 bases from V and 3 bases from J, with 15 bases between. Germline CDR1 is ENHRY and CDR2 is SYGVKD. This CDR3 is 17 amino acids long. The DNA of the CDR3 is TGTGCCATCAGTGAGTCCCGTCGTTTCGGGGTCAATCAGCCCCAGCATTTT. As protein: CAISESRRFGVNQPQHF.

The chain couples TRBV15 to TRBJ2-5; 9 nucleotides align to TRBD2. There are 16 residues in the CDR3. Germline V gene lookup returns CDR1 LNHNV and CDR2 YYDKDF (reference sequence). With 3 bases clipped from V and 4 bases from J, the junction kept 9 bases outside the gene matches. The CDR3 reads CATSSSLAGLRETQYF. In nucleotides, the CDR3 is TGTGCCACCAGCAGTTCTCTAGCGGGACTTCGAGAGACCCAGTACTTC.

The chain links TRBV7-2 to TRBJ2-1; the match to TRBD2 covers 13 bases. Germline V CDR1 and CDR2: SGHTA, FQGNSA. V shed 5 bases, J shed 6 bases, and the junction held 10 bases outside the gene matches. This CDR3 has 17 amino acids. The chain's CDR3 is CASSKRGLAGASNEQFF. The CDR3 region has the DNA TGTGCCAGCAGCAAGCGAGGACTAGCGGGAGCCAGCAATGAGCAGTTCTTC.

CDR3 region: CASSLDRVGHNEQFF. In DNA form, the CDR3 reads TGCGCCAGCAGTCTCGACAGGGTGGGTCACAATGAGCAGTTCTTC. This sequence joins TRBV5-1 and TRBJ2-1; 7 positions match TRBD1. The V gene's germline CDR1 is SGHRS and CDR2 YFSETQ. CDR3 length: 15 amino acids. Trimming at V came to 5 bases and at J to 5 bases, leaving 10 bases not matched to a gene.

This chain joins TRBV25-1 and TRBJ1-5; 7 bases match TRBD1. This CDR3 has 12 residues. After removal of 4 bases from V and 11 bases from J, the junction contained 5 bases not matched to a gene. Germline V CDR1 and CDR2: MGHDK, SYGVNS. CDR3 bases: TGTGCCAGCAGTGGCGGGACAGACGCCCAGCATTTT. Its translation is CASSGGTDAQHF.